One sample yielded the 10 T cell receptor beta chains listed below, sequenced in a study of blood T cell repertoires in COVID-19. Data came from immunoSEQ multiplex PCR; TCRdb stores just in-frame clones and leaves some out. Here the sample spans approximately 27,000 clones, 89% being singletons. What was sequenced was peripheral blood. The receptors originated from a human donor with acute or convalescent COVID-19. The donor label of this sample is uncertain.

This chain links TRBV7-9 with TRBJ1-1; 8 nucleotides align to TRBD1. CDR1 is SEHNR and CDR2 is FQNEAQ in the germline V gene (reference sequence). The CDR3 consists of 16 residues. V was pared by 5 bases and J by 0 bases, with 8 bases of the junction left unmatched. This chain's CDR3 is CASSTDRGHMNTEAFF. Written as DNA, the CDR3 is TGTGCCAGCAGCACTGACAGGGGCCATATGAACACTGAAGCTTTCTTT.

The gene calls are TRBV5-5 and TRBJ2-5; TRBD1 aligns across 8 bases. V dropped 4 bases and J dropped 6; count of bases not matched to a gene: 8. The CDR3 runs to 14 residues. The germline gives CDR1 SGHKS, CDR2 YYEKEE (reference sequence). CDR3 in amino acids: CASSTLTGVKTQYF. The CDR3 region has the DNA TGTGCCAGCAGCACCTTGACAGGGGTGAAGACCCAGTACTTC.

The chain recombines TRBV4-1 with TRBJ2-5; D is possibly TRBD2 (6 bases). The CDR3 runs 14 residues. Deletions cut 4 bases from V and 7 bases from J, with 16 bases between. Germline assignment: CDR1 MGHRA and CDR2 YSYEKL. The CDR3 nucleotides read TGCGCCAGCAGCCTATCTGGACCAGCGGGGACCCAGTACTTC. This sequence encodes CASSLSGPAGTQYF.

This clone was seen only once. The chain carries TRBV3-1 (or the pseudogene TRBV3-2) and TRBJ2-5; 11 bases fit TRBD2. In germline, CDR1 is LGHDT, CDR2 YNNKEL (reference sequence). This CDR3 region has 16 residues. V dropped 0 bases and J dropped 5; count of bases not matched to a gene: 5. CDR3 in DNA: TGTGCCAGCAGCCAAGAGTCTAGCGGGGGGAGGGAGACCCAGTACTTC. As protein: CASSQESSGGRETQYF.

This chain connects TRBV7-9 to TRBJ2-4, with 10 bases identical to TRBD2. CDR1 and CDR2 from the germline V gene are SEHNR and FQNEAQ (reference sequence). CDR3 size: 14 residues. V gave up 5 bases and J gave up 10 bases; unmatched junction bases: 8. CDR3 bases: TGTGCCAGCAGCCTAGAGCGGGGGGGCCTGATTCAGTACTTC. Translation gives CASSLERGGLIQYF.

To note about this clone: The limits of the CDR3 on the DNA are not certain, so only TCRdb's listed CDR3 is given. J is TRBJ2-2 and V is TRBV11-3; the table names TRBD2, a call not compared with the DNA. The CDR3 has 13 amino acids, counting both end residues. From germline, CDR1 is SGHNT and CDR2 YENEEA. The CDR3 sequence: CASSPTVAGGSSF.

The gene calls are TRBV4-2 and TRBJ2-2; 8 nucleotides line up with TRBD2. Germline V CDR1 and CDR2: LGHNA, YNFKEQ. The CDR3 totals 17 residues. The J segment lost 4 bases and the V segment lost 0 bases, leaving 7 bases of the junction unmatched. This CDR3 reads CASSQDWSGGVTGELFF. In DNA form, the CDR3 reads TGTGCCAGCAGCCAAGATTGGAGCGGGGGAGTCACCGGGGAGCTGTTTTTT.

The CDR3 DNA reads as TGTGCCAGCAGCCTCGGGACAGTCCTTTCCCGCTCTGGAAACACCATATATTTT. It specifies CASSLGTVLSRSGNTIYF. The V call is TRBV7-6, the J call TRBJ1-3, with 7 bases fitting TRBD1. CDR3 length: 18 residues. J lost 0 bases, V lost 5 bases, and 13 bases had no gene match. Germline CDR1 SGHVS, CDR2 FNYEAQ.

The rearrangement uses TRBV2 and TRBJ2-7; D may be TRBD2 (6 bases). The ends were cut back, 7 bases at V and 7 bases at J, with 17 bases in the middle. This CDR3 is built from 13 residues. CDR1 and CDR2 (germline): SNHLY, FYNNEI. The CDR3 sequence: CASTFLREREQYF. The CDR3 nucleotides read TGTGCCAGCACATTCCTCCGGGAGAGGGAGCAGTACTTC.

The CDR3 DNA follows: TGTGCCAGCAGCGTAGGGACATTTTACTCCTACAATGAGCAGTTCTTC. Translation gives CASSVGTFYSYNEQFF. The chain carries TRBV11-3 and TRBJ2-1; weak D call: TRBD1 (6 bases). The CDR3 extends over 16 amino acids. V shed 5 bases and J shed 0 bases, with 14 bases lying between them. Germline CDR1 reads SGHNT; CDR2 reads YENEEA.